Included here is one T cell receptor (beta chain) sequence, with context. This record comes from a study of T cell changes during pregnancy in multiple sclerosis. The CDR3 contains 11 residues. V was pared by 7 bases and J by 2 bases, with 4 bases between. The V gene's germline CDR1 is MNHNS and CDR2 SASEGT. The protocol was immunoSEQ multiplex PCR, while the TCRdb copy is restricted to in-frame clones and leaves out a portion. The sample carries about 59,000 clones, around 92% recorded once. Sequenced here: peripheral blood, sampled in the second trimester of pregnancy. The source of this sequence is a female donor in good health, enrolled as a control in a pregnancy study. The gene calls are TRBV6-1 and TRBJ2-3; D gene ambiguous. The CDR3 DNA is TGTGCCAGCATCATCACAGATACGCAGTATTTT. Residues: CASIITDTQYF.